The clone carrying this T cell receptor (beta chain) has a handful of counts. Its antigen is not known. The CDR3 sequence is 15 residues long. The V segment lost 4 bases and the J segment 3 bases; nucleotides outside the gene matches: 6. Germline V CDR1 and CDR2: SGDLS, YYNGEE. Researchers built TCR beta libraries using quantitative 5'-RACE with molecular barcodes. TCRdb called the 5' RACE reads again in MiXCR, with one record for every CDR3 protein. The sample comprises about 240,000 distinct CDR3 sequences, roughly 10% of which are singletons, and less than 7.5% rests with the top ten. This specimen comes from a study of CD8 T cells in ankylosing spondylitis. Points from the study as a whole: Disease-linked clones reportedly showed significant enrichment in matched ankylosing spondylitis synovial fluid. Ankylosing spondylitis blood seemed to carry a telltale TCR beta motif made of several highly homologous variants. Past studies reported some motif variants in reactive arthritis synovial fluid and blood.

The clonotype originates from a male donor with ankylosing spondylitis or in good health (not recorded which). The V gene is TRBV9, the J gene TRBJ2-2; the match to TRBD1 covers 7 bases. The sample taken for sequencing was blood, either unsorted or a sorted T cell fraction (not recorded which). The CDR3 reads CASSQTGTDTGELFF. CDR3 DNA sequence: TGTGCCAGCAGCCAGACAGGGACGGACACCGGGGAGCTGTTTTTT.